Below are 22 T cell receptor beta chains sequenced from a single sample in a study of T-cell memory formation after mild COVID-19. TCRdb passed the 5' RACE reads through MiXCR, listing each CDR3 protein once. The sample lists under 300,000 distinct CDR3 sequences, 7% to 10% occurring once. Sample: PBMCs or a T cell subset sorted from them (not recorded which). These receptor sequences come from a man in his late teens or twenties who had mild COVID-19 (a few samples of this study predate the infection). Cell type and time point are not known.

This clonotype was seen only a few times. The chain links TRBV24-1 to TRBJ2-3; 9 bases match TRBD2. CDR1 KGHDR and CDR2 SFDVKD come from the germline V gene. J was trimmed by 6 bases and V by 2 bases; bases with no gene match: 2. The CDR3 is 14 amino acids. The CDR3 DNA reads TGTGCCACCAGTGATTCCAGCGGGGGGGATACGCAGTATTTT. It yields the protein CATSDSSGGDTQYF.

This clonotype was recorded a few times. The chain carries TRBV7-2 and TRBJ2-4; TRBD2 might be the D (7 bases). This CDR3 has 17 amino acids. Looked up from germline, CDR1 is SGHTA and CDR2 is FQGNSA. V was shortened by 1 base and J by 1 base, with 14 bases between the two germline ends. In nucleotides, the CDR3 is TGTGCCAGCAGCTTAGGTCGGGGGGCCCAGGCCAAAAACATTCAGTACTTC. Translating it yields CASSLGRGAQAKNIQYF.

This clonotype has just a few counts. In nucleotides, the CDR3 is TGCGCCAGCGACCGAGCTGGGAGGGGGAATGAGCAGTTCTTC. This encodes CASDRAGRGNEQFF. The gene calls are TRBV5-1 and TRBJ2-1; D possibly corresponds to TRBD2 (7 bases). The CDR3 sequence is 14 residues long. CDR1 is SGHRS and CDR2 is YFSETQ in the germline V gene. V lost 7 bases to trimming and J lost 7 bases, with 18 bases between them.

The chain employs TRBV5-1 and TRBJ2-7; 10 bases are shared with TRBD1. V dropped 4 bases and J dropped 2; count of bases not matched to a gene: 3. In germline, CDR1 is SGHRS, CDR2 YFSETQ. The CDR3 loop spans 14 amino acids. The CDR3 DNA reads TGCGCCAGCAGCGTTGGACAGGGGGCCTACGAGCAGTACGTC. Protein product: CASSVGQGAYEQYV.

The V and J genes are TRBV4-1 and TRBJ2-3; 9 nucleotides match TRBD2. With 1 base clipped from V and 5 bases from J, the junction kept 13 bases outside the gene matches. In germline, CDR1 is MGHRA, CDR2 YSYEKL. This CDR3 spans 18 amino acids. CDR3 sequence reads: CASSQVGYKAGGGDTQYF. CDR3 DNA sequence: TGCGCCAGCAGCCAAGTGGGGTACAAAGCGGGGGGAGGAGATACGCAGTATTTT.

The chain joins TRBV5-4 to TRBJ2-7, with a possible D match to TRBD1 (5 bases). CDR3 length equals 13 residues. Germline V CDR1 and CDR2: SGHNT, YYREEE (reference sequence). V was shortened by 0 bases and J by 4 bases, with 8 bases between the two germline ends. The CDR3 DNA is TGTGCCAGCAGCTTGGACAGGTCGTACGAGCAGTACTTC. It codes for CASSLDRSYEQYF.

V and J are TRBV6-8 and TRBJ1-3, with D perhaps matching TRBD1 (5 bases). The V gene lost 8 bases and the J gene lost 1 base, with 24 bases spanning the gap. The CDR3 consists of 18 residues. Germline V lookup: CDR1 MNHGY, CDR2 SAAAGT. The CDR3 sequence: CASPHRDGCRASGNTIYF. DNA for the CDR3: TGTGCCAGCCCCCACCGGGACGGCTGTCGGGCGTCTGGAAACACCATATATTTT.

The rearrangement uses TRBV5-1 and TRBJ2-5; D is uncertain. The CDR3 length is 13 residues. Germline V gene data show CDR1 as SGHRS and CDR2 as YFSETQ. V was clipped by 1 base and J by 3 bases, with 7 bases between them. The CDR3 DNA follows: TGCGCCAGCAGCTTGATAGCAGAAGAGACCCAGTACTTC. Protein: CASSLIAEETQYF.

Only a few counts were recorded for this clonotype. The rearrangement joins TRBV3-1 to TRBJ2-1, with 8 bases identical to TRBD2. The CDR3 runs to 14 residues. The V gene end was trimmed by 4 bases and the J gene end by 8 bases; junction bases not matched to a gene: 7. Germline V CDR1 and CDR2: LGHDT, YNNKEL (reference sequence). The CDR3 sequence is CASSRVRGAHEQFF. CDR3 nucleotide sequence: TGTGCCAGCAGCCGGGTGCGGGGGGCCCATGAGCAGTTCTTC.

The chain carries TRBV3-1 and TRBJ2-7, with 8 positions matching TRBD2. Losses at the gene ends were 6 bases for V and 6 bases for J; bases not matched to a gene: 19. CDR1 is LGHDT, CDR2 YNNKEL, per germline (reference sequence). The length of the CDR3 is 17 residues. The CDR3 region has the DNA TGTGCCAGCAGTCGTCCTTCCTTCCGGGGGGGCTGTGGCGAGCAGTACGTC. This translates into CASSRPSFRGGCGEQYV.

This sequence joins TRBV6-1 and TRBJ2-7; TRBD1 agrees at 8 bases. The J segment lost 3 bases and the V segment lost 6 bases, leaving 7 bases of the junction unmatched. Germline CDR1 MNHNS, CDR2 SASEGT. The CDR3 contains 14 residues. CDR3 region: CASREDRARYEQYV. The CDR3 nucleotides read TGTGCCAGCAGGGAGGACAGGGCCCGCTACGAGCAGTACGTC.

This clonotype was counted between two and nine times. The J gene is TRBJ1-1, the V gene TRBV9; D not resolved. V was pared by 3 bases and J by 0 bases, with 18 bases between. The CDR3 has 17 amino acids. Per germline, CDR1 SGDLS and CDR2 YYNGEE. CDR3 nucleotide sequence: TGTGCCAGCAGCGCCATAATGGCGGTAAACATGAACACTGAAGCTTTCTTT. This gives the protein CASSAIMAVNMNTEAFF.

This clonotype was recorded only once. The gene calls are TRBV27 and TRBJ2-3, with 12 positions matching TRBD1. The CDR3 loop spans 16 amino acids. Losses at the gene ends were 1 base for V and 2 bases for J; bases not matched to a gene: 1. Looked up from germline, CDR1 is MNHEY and CDR2 is SMNVEV (reference sequence). The CDR3 protein is CASSLWGQGATDTQYF. The CDR3 DNA is TGTGCCAGCAGTTTATGGGGACAGGGGGCCACAGATACGCAGTATTTT.

This chain joins TRBV7-9 and TRBJ2-6; D remains unclear. The V gene's germline CDR1 is SEHNR and CDR2 FQNEAQ (reference sequence). The length of the CDR3 is 12 residues. Deletions cut 8 bases from V and 4 bases from J, with 6 bases between. CDR3 DNA sequence: TGTGCCAGCGAGCCAGGGGCCAACGTCCTGACTTTC. As protein: CASEPGANVLTF.

The gene calls are TRBV7-2 and TRBJ1-5; D is unresolved. Trimming took 5 bases from V and 7 from J, leaving 18 bases between them. Germline-derived CDR1 and CDR2 are SGHTA and FQGNSA. The CDR3 is 15 amino acids. The CDR3: CASSRWMVKSQPQHF. CDR3 coding DNA: TGTGCCAGCAGCCGCTGGATGGTGAAGAGCCAGCCCCAGCATTTT.

V gene TRBV7-6 combines with J gene TRBJ2-5, with 8 bases identical to TRBD2. Trimming at V came to 3 bases and at J to 9 bases, leaving 24 bases not matched to a gene. This CDR3 spans 19 amino acids. The germline V gene has CDR1 SGHVS and CDR2 FNYEAQ. Here the CDR3 reads CASSLGAGERRASSGPQYF. CDR3 bases: TGTGCCAGCAGCTTGGGAGCGGGGGAAAGGCGGGCTTCCTCAGGTCCCCAGTACTTC.

This clonotype has only a few counts. The CDR3 DNA follows: TGCAGTGCCCACCGGACTAGCGGGGGGGCCTGGATTGAGCAGTTCTTC. It translates to CSAHRTSGGAWIEQFF. V is TRBV20-1 and J is TRBJ2-1, with 15 bases fitting TRBD2. This CDR3 contains 16 residues. Germline V CDR1 and CDR2: DFQATT, SNEGSKA (reference sequence). The junction had 12 bases not matched to a gene; V was cut back by 6 bases and J by 9 bases.

This clonotype has only a few counts. This sequence joins TRBV20-1 and TRBJ2-7, with D possibly being TRBD2 (5 bases). Deletions cut 0 bases from V and 1 base from J, with 10 bases between. This CDR3 spans 14 amino acids. Germline lookup yields CDR1 DFQATT and CDR2 SNEGSKA (reference sequence). CDR3 loop: CSARDGSGSYEQYV. The CDR3, as DNA: TGCAGTGCTAGAGATGGGAGTGGTTCCTACGAGCAGTACGTC.

CDR3 sequence (DNA): TGTGCCAGCAGCCGGGGAGCAGGACCGGCAGAGACCCAGTACTTC. Translation: CASSRGAGPAETQYF. The chain recombines TRBV3-1 with TRBJ2-5, with D possibly being TRBD2 (5 bases). Deletions cut 4 bases from V and 4 bases from J, with 16 bases between. The CDR3 has 15 residues. Germline CDR1 and CDR2: LGHDT and YNNKEL (reference sequence).

A few counts support this clonotype. This chain uses TRBV7-2 with TRBJ2-7; D not certain. The V gene's germline CDR1 is SGHTA and CDR2 FQGNSA. The CDR3 extends over 14 amino acids. Trimming shortened V by 5 bases and J by 1 base, and 12 bases separated the two germline ends. The CDR3 loop is CASSPRTDSYEQYV. CDR3 nucleotide sequence: TGTGCCAGCAGCCCCCGGACGGATTCCTACGAGCAGTACGTC.

This clonotype was counted between two and nine times. V is TRBV7-8 and J is TRBJ2-2; 7 positions agree with TRBD1. The CDR3 loop spans 15 amino acids. After removal of 2 bases from V and 8 bases from J, the junction contained 8 bases not matched to a gene. Germline CDR1 is SGHVS and CDR2 is FQNEAQ. The CDR3 DNA reads as TGTGCCAGCAGCTTAATGGGACAGACCCGAGGGGAGCTGTTTTTT. Its translation is CASSLMGQTRGELFF.

This clonotype was observed many times. One end of the junction varies from germline; a read error may be responsible. The chain recombines TRBV5-1 with TRBJ2-1, with 11 bases that match TRBD2. The CDR3 length is 16 residues. CDR1 is SGHRS and CDR2 is YFSETQ in the germline V gene. In nucleotides, the CDR3 is TGTGCCAGCAGCCTAGGACTAGCGGGCTCCTACAATGAGCAGTTCTTC. Protein: CASSLGLAGSYNEQFF.